This T cell receptor beta chain was retrieved from a study of cytomegalovirus exposure and HLA in healthy donors. Broader study findings: Likely technical artifact: a cluster of highly shared sequence variants. Reported performance of the classifier showed diagnosis of cytomegalovirus status with high specificity and sensitivity. With later analysis, a missense DCLRE1C variant became linked to TCR beta V- and J-gene trimming.

The PCR ran on 60 Vbeta and 13 Jbeta primers. In the authors' methods: As a later analysis found, there were approximately 80 million unique TCR beta chains, of which roughly 11 million were shared. Profiled with immunoSEQ multiplex PCR; TCRdb holds only in-frame clones, not every one. That table gives V, J and clone size, and the DNA gave D and trimming. This table holds over 150,000 clones, 70% to 80% found once. Germline assignment: CDR1 SGHRS and CDR2 YFSETQ. The CDR3 runs to 17 residues. V dropped 3 bases and J dropped 4; count of bases not matched to a gene: 13. Details on this clone: Its antigen is unknown.

This TCR derives from a woman in her twenties or thirties in good health and CMV-seropositive. The sequenced sample consisted of PBMCs. The chain carries TRBV5-1 and TRBJ2-3, with TRBD1 identical over 8 bases. CDR3 region: CASSWDHQGARADTQYF. CDR3 bases: TGCGCCAGCAGCTGGGACCATCAGGGGGCGAGGGCAGATACGCAGTATTTT.